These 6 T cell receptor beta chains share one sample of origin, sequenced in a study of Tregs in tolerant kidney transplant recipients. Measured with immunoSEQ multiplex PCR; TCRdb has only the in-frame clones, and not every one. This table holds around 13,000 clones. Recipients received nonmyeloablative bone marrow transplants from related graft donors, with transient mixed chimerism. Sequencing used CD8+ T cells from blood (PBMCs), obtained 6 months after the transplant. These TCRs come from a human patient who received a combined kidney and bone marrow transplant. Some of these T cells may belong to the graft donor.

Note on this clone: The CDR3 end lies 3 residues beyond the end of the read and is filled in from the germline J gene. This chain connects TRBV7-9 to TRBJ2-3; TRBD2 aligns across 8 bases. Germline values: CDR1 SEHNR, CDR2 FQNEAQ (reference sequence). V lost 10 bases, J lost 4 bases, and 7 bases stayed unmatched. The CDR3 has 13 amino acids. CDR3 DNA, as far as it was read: TGTGCCATCAAAAGCGGGAGCCCAGATACG. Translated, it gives CAIKSGSPDT. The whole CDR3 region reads CAIKSGSPDTQYF.

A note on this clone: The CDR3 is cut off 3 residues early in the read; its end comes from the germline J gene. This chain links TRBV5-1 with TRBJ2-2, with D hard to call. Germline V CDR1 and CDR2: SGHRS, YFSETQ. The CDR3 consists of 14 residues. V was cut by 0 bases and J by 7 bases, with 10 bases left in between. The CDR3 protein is CASSLASPDGELFF. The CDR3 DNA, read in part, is TGCGCCAGCAGCTTGGCCAGTCCCGACGGGGAG.

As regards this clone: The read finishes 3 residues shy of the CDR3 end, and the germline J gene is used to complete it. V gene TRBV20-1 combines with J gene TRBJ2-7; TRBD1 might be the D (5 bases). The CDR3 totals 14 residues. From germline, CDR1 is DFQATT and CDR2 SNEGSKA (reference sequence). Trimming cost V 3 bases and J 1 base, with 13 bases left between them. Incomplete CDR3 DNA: TGCAGTGCTAGCCAGGGCCTCATTTCCTACGAG. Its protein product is CSASQGLISYE. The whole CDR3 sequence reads CSASQGLISYEQYF.

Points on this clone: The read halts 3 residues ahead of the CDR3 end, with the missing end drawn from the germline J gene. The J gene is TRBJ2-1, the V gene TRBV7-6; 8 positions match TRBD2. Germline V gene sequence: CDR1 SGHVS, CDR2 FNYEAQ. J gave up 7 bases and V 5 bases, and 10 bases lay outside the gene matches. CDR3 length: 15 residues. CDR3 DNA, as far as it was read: TGTGCCAGCAGCAAAGCGGGGGAGCCTTTTAATGAG. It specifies CASSKAGEPFNE. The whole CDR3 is CASSKAGEPFNEQFF.

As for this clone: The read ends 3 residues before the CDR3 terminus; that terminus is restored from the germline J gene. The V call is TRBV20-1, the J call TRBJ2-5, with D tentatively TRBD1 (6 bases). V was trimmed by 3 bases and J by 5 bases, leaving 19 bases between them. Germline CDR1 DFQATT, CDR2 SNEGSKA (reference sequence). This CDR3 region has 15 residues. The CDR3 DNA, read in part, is TGCAGTGCTAGGGACAGCCCTTCAGGGTGGGAGACC. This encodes CSARDSPSGWET. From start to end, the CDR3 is CSARDSPSGWETQYF.

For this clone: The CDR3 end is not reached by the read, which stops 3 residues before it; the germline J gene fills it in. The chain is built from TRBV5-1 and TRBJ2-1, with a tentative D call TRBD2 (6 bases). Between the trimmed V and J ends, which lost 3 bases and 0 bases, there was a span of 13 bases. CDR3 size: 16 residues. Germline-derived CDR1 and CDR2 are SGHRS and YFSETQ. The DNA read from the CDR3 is TGCGCCAGCAGCTCATGGGACTCCAGCTCCTACAATGAG. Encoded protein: CASSSWDSSSYNE. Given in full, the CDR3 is CASSSWDSSSYNEQFF. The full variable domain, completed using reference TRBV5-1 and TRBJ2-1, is KAGVTQTPRYLIKTRGQQVTLSCSPISGHRSVSWYQQTPGQGLQFLFEYFSETQRNKGNFPGRFSGRQFSNSRSEMNVSTLELGDSALYLCASSSWDSSSYNEQFFGPGTRLTVL.